This T cell receptor beta chain was identified during a study of blood T cell repertoires in COVID-19. The overall study: Samples representing acute and convalescent COVID-19 were sourced from the United States, Italy and Spain. T cells, B-cell-depleted T cells, or PBMCs provided the cDNA or gDNA that served as material.

The CDR3 is 15 amino acids. The V and J ends lost 8 bases and 0 bases, in that order; junction bases with no gene match: 7. Germline CDR1 reads SNHLY; CDR2 reads FYNNEI. Per the original methods: Amplified reference gene primers provided the basis for estimating nucleated cell counts. Generated by immunoSEQ multiplex PCR, the TCRdb table keeps only in-frame clones and is missing some. V and J calls and clone size come straight from that table; D and trimming were deduced from the DNA. The sample holds under 350,000 clones, around 89% seen once. This sequence joins TRBV2 and TRBJ1-1; 9 bases agree with TRBD1. Specimen: peripheral blood. The sequence came from a man aged 35-49 years with acute or convalescent COVID-19. CDR3: CASSRDRVMNTEAFF. The CDR3 region has the DNA TGTGCCAGCTCCCGGGACAGGGTCATGAACACTGAAGCTTTCTTT.